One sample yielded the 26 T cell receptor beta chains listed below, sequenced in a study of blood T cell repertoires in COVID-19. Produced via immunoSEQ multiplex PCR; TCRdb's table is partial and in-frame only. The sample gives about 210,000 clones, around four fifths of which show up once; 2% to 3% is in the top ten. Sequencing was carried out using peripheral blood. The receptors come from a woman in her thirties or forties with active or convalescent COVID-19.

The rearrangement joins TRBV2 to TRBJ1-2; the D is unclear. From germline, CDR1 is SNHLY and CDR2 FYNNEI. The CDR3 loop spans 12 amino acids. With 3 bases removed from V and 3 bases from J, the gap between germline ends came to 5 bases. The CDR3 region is CASSESYYGYTF. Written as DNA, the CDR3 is TGTGCCAGCAGTGAGAGCTACTATGGCTACACCTTC.

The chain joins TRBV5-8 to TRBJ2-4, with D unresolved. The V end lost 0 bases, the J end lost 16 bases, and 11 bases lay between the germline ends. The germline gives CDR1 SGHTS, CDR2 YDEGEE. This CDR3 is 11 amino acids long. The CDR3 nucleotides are TGTGCCAGCAGCTTGGAAGAGCTTTCATACTTC. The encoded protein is CASSLEELSYF.

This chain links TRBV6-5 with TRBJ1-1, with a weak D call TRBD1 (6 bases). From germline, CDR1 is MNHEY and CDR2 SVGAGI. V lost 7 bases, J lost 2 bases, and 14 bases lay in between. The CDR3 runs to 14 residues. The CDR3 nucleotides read TGTGCCAGCAAGAGGACAGTCCTAAACACTGAAGCTTTCTTT. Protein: CASKRTVLNTEAFF.

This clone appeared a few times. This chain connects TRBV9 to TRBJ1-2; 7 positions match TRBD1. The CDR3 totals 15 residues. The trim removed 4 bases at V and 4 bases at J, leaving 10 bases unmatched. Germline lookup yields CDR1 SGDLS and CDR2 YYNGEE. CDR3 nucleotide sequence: TGTGCCAGCAGCCCCGTTATGACAGGGATCTATGGCTACACCTTC. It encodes CASSPVMTGIYGYTF.

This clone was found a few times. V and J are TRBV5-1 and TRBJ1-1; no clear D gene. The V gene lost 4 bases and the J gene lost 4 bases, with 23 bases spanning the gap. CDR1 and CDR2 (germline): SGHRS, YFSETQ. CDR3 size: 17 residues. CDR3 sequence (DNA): TGCGCCAGCAGCCCGGGATCCCCAGAGATCCCGGGCACTGAAGCTTTCTTT. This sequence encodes CASSPGSPEIPGTEAFF.

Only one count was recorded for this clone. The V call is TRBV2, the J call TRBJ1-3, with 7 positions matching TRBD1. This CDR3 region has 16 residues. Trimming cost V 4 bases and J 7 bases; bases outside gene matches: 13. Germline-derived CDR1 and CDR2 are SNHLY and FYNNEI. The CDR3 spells CASSALRQGEDNTIYF. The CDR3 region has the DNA TGTGCCAGCAGTGCCCTTCGACAGGGAGAAGACAACACCATATATTTT.

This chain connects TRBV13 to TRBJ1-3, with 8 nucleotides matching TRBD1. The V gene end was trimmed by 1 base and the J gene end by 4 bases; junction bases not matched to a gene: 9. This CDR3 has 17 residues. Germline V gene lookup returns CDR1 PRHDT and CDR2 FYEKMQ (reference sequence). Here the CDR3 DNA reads TGTGCCAGCAGCTTAGACCAACAGGGGGTTCTCGGAAACACCATATATTTT. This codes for CASSLDQQGVLGNTIYF.

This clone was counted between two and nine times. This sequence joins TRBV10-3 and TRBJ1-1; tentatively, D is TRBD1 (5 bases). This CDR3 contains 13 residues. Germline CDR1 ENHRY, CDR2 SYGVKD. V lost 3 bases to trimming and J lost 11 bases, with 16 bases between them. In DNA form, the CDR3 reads TGTGCCATCAGTGACGCCTGGCCCGGGGGGGCTTTCTTT. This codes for CAISDAWPGGAFF.

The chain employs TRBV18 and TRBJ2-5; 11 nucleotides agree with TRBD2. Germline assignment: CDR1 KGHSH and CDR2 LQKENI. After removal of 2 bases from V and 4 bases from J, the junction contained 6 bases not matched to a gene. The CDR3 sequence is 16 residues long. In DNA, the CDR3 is TGTGCCAGCTCACCAACACTAGCGGGAGCTAGAGAGACCCAGTACTTC. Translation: CASSPTLAGARETQYF.

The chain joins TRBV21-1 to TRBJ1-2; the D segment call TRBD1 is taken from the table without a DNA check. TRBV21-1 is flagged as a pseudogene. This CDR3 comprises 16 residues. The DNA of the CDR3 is TGTGCCAGCAGCAAAGATCTGGGTAGGGGGAGAGGGGGCTACACCTTC. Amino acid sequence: CASSKDLGRGRGGYTF.

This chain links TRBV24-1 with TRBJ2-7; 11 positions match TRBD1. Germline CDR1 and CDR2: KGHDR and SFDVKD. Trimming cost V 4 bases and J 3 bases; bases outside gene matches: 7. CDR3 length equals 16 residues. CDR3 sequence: CATSDRGTGGRYEQYF. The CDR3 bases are TGTGCCACCAGTGACCGAGGGACAGGGGGACGCTACGAGCAGTACTTC.

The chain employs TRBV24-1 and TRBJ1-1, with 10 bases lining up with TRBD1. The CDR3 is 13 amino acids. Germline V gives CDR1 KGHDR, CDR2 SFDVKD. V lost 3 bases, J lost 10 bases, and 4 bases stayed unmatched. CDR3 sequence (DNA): TGTGCCACCAGTGATATATGGGACAGGGGAGCTTTCTTT. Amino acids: CATSDIWDRGAFF.

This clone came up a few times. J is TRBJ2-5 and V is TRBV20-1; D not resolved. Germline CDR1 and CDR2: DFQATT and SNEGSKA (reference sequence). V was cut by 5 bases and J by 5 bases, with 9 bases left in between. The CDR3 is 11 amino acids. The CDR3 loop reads CSARSWETQYF. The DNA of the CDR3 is TGCAGTGCTCGGAGCTGGGAGACCCAGTACTTC.

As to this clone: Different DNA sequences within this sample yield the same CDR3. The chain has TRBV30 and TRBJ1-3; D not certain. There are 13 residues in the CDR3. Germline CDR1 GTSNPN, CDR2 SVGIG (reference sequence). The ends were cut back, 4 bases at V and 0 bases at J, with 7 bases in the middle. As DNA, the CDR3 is TGTGCCTGGAACTCTTTCTCTGGAAACACCATATATTTT. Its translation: CAWNSFSGNTIYF.

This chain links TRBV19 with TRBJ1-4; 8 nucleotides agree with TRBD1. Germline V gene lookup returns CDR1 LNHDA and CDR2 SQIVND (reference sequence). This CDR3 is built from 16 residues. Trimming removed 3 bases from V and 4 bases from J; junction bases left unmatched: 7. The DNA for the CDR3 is TGTGCCAGTAGTATGCAGGGGGCGGTTGATAATGAAAAACTGTTTTTT. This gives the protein CASSMQGAVDNEKLFF.

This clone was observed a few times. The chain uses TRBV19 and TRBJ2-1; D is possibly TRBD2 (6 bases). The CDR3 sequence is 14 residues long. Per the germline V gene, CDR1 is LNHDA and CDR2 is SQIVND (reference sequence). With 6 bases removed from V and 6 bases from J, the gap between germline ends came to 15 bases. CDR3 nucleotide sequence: TGTGCCAGTAGGGCTCCGGGGGTACGCAATGAGCAGTTCTTC. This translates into CASRAPGVRNEQFF.

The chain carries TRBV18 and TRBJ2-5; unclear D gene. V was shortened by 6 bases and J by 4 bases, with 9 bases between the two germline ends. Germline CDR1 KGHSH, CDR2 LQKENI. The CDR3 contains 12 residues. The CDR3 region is CASSPLVETQYF. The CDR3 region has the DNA TGTGCCAGCTCCCCGCTAGTAGAGACCCAGTACTTC.

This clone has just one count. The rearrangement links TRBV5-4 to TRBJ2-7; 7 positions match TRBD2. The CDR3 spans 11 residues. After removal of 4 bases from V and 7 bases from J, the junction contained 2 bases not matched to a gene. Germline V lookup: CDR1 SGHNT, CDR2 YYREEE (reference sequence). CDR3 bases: TGTGCCAGCAGCATCGGGAGGGAGCAGTACTTC. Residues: CASSIGREQYF. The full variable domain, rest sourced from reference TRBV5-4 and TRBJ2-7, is ETGVTQSPTHLIKTRGQQVTLRCSSQSGHNTVSWYQQALGQGPQFIFQYYREEENGRGNFPPRFSGLQFPNYSSELNVNALELDDSALYLCASSIGREQYFGPGTRLTVT.

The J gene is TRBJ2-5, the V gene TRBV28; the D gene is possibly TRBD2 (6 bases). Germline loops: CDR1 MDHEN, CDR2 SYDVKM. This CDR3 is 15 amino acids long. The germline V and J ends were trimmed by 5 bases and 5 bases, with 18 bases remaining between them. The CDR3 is CASSVTGTGVETQYF. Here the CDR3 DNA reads TGTGCCAGCAGTGTAACCGGGACGGGGGTCGAGACCCAGTACTTC.

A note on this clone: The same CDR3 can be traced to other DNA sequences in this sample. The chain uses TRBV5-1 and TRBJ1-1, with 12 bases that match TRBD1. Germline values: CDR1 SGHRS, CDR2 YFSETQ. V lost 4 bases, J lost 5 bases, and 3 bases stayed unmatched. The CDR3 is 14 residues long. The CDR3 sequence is CASSLGQGATEAFF. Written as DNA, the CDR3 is TGCGCCAGCAGCCTGGGACAGGGGGCGACTGAAGCTTTCTTT.

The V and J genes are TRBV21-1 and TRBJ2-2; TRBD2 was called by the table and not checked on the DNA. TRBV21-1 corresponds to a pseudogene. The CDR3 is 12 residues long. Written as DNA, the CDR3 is TGCCCCGGGGGGCTGAACACCGGGGAGCTGTTTTTT. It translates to CPGGLNTGELFF.

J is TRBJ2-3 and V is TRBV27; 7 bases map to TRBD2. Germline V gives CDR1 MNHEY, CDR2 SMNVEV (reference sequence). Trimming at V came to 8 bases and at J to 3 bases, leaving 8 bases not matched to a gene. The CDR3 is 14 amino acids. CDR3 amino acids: CASGSSAGTDTQYF. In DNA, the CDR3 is TGTGCCAGCGGCTCGTCAGCGGGAACAGATACGCAGTATTTT.

CDR3 residues: CAANQGAGNQPQHF. The DNA for the CDR3 is TGTGCCGCGAACCAGGGGGCAGGCAATCAGCCCCAGCATTTT. This chain uses TRBV24-1 with TRBJ1-5; 8 bases align to TRBD1. The CDR3 is 14 amino acids. V lost 12 bases and J lost 2; bases outside the gene matches: 8. Germline V gene sequence: CDR1 KGHDR, CDR2 SFDVKD.

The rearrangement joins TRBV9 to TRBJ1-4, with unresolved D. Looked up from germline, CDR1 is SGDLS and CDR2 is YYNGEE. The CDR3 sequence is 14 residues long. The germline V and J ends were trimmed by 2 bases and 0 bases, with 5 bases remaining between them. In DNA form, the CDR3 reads TGTGCCAGCAGCGTGAGTGCAACTAATGAAAAACTGTTTTTT. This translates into CASSVSATNEKLFF.

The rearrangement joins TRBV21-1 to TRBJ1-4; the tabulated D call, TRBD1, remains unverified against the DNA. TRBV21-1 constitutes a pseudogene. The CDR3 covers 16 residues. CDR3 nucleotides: TGTGCCAGCAGCCCTAGGGGGCTAGTGGCAAATGAAAAACTGTTTTTT. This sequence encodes CASSPRGLVANEKLFF.

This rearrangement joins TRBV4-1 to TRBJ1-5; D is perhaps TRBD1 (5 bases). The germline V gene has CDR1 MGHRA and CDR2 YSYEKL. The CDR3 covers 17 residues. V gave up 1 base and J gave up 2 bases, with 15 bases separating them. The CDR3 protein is CASSQGRAVGRNQPQHF. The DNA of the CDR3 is TGCGCCAGCAGCCAAGGCAGGGCGGTTGGGCGCAATCAGCCCCAGCATTTT.